A selection of T cell receptor beta chains follows, all from one sample in a study of cytomegalovirus exposure and HLA in healthy donors. Only in-frame clones appear in the TCRdb table, and some are missing; sequencing was by immunoSEQ multiplex PCR. The sample records 260,000 or so clones, over 75% being singletons. Sequencing input: PBMCs. All receptors come from a woman between 18 and 29 years old in good health and CMV-seronegative. The CDR3 runs from the conserved cysteine through the conserved F or W. The D gene is left open where the match is weak. Not all rows give a size; the values are once, few, many and, for expanded clones, a class.

V: TRBV6-6
size: .
D: TRBD2
J: TRBJ2-1
CDR3: CASRPRLAYNEQFF
DNA: TGTGCCAGCAGACCAAGACTAGCGTACAATGAGCAGTTCTTC

V: TRBV7-9
size: few
D: TRBD2
J: TRBJ2-5
CDR3: CASSPGTSLETQYF
DNA: TGTGCCAGCAGCCCCGGGACTAGCCTCGAGACCCAGTACTTC

V: TRBV6-6
size: .
D: .
J: TRBJ1-2
CDR3: CASTIPGREHGYTF
DNA: TGTGCCAGCACCATCCCGGGAAGAGAACACGGCTACACCTTC

V: TRBV18
size: few
D: .
J: TRBJ1-2
CDR3: CASSPAGDGYTF
DNA: TGTGCCAGCTCACCGGCCGGAGACGGCTACACCTTC

V: TRBV7-3
size: .
D: TRBD2
J: TRBJ2-1
CDR3: CASSREDNEQFF
DNA: TGTGCCAGCAGTCGGGAGGATAATGAGCAGTTCTTC

V: TRBV6-5
size: .
D: TRBD1
J: TRBJ2-7
CDR3: CASSAGGLAFEQYF
DNA: TGTGCCAGCAGTGCAGGGGGCCTAGCGTTCGAGCAGTACTTC

V: TRBV19
size: .
D: TRBD1
J: TRBJ1-2
CDR3: CASATGEGVVYYGYTF
DNA: TGTGCCAGTGCGACAGGGGAGGGAGTGGTCTACTATGGCTACACCTTC

V: TRBV10-3
size: .
D: TRBD1
J: TRBJ1-6
CDR3: CATDPRGVSPLHF
DNA: TGTGCCACCGACCCCAGGGGGGTTTCACCCCTCCACTTT

V: TRBV25-1
size: few
D: .
J: TRBJ1-3
CDR3: CASSGGGSGNTIYF
DNA: TGTGCCAGCAGTGGAGGGGGCTCTGGAAACACCATATATTTT

V: TRBV6-5
size: .
D: .
J: TRBJ2-7
CDR3: CASRSRGNAYEQYF
DNA: TGTGCCAGCAGGAGTAGGGGGAATGCCTACGAGCAGTACTTC

V: TRBV30
size: .
D: .
J: TRBJ1-2
CDR3: CAWSEGYGYTF
DNA: TGTGCCTGGAGTGAGGGGTATGGCTACACCTTC

V: TRBV7-7
size: .
D: .
J: TRBJ2-5
CDR3: CASSAGRQFQETQYF
DNA: TGTGCCAGCAGCGCCGGAAGACAGTTCCAAGAGACCCAGTACTTC

V: TRBV5-4
size: .
D: TRBD1
J: TRBJ1-3
CDR3: CASSLDRDRGNTIYF
DNA: TGTGCCAGCAGCTTAGATCGGGACAGGGGCAACACCATATATTTT

V: TRBV5-4
size: once
D: .
J: TRBJ1-1
CDR3: CASSSDFGTAYTEAFF
DNA: TGTGCCAGCAGCTCGGACTTTGGGACTGCTTACACTGAAGCTTTCTTT

V: TRBV2
size: .
D: .
J: TRBJ2-1
CDR3: CASRTERWSYNEQFF
DNA: TGTGCCAGCAGAACGGAAAGGTGGAGTTACAATGAGCAGTTCTTC

V: TRBV5-6
size: .
D: TRBD1
J: TRBJ1-4
CDR3: CASSFLQGAREKLFF
DNA: TGTGCCAGCAGCTTTCTACAGGGGGCCCGAGAAAAACTGTTTTTT

V: TRBV5-1
size: once
D: .
J: TRBJ1-4
CDR3: CASSLGASNEKLFF
DNA: TGCGCCAGCAGCTTGGGCGCTAGTAATGAAAAGCTGTTTTTT

V: TRBV14
size: .
D: TRBD2
J: TRBJ2-3
CDR3: CASSLGLASSTDTQYF
DNA: TGTGCCAGCAGCCTTGGACTAGCGTCTAGCACAGATACGCAGTATTTT

V: TRBV9
size: .
D: .
J: TRBJ2-3
CDR3: CASSAGGGGKGTDTQYF
DNA: TGTGCCAGCAGCGCTGGGGGGGGCGGGAAGGGCACAGATACGCAGTATTTT

V: TRBV5-4
size: .
D: .
J: TRBJ1-1
CDR3: CASSSPTGRNTEAFF
DNA: TGTGCCAGCAGCTCCCCCACGGGGAGGAACACTGAAGCTTTCTTT

V: TRBV6-1
size: .
D: TRBD1
J: TRBJ1-6
CDR3: CASTGQGLNSPLHF
DNA: TGTGCCAGCACGGGACAGGGACTTAATTCACCCCTCCACTTT

V: TRBV27
size: .
D: .
J: TRBJ2-3
CDR3: CASRKASSDTQYF
DNA: TGTGCCAGCAGGAAAGCGTCTTCGGATACGCAGTATTTT

V: TRBV5-4
size: .
D: TRBD2
J: TRBJ2-5
CDR3: CASSSQRDRQETQYF
DNA: TGTGCCAGCAGCTCCCAGCGGGATCGGCAAGAGACCCAGTACTTC

V: TRBV7-2
size: .
D: TRBD1
J: TRBJ2-3
CDR3: CASSLGIPGQATDTQYF
DNA: TGTGCCAGCAGCTTAGGTATTCCGGGACAGGCGACAGATACGCAGTATTTT

V: TRBV27
size: .
D: .
J: TRBJ2-1
CDR3: CASSRPPLASRYNEQFF
DNA: TGTGCCAGCAGTCGACCCCCGCTAGCATCCCGCTACAATGAGCAGTTCTTC

V: TRBV9
size: .
D: .
J: TRBJ2-5
CDR3: CASSLGETQYF
DNA: TGTGCCAGCAGCCTCGGAGAGACCCAGTACTTC

V: TRBV27
size: .
D: TRBD1
J: TRBJ1-1
CDR3: CASSIRPGGGTEAFF
DNA: TGTGCCAGCAGTATCCGGCCAGGGGGCGGAACTGAAGCTTTCTTT

V: TRBV4-3
size: .
D: TRBD1
J: TRBJ1-2
CDR3: CASSPQGRNGYTF
DNA: TGCGCCAGCAGCCCACAGGGGCGGAATGGCTACACCTTC

V: TRBV30
size: .
D: .
J: TRBJ2-7
CDR3: CAWSVGASYEQYF
DNA: TGTGCCTGGAGTGTAGGAGCTTCCTACGAGCAGTACTTC